These 14 T cell receptor beta chains came from one sample sequenced in a study of T cells after yellow fever vaccination. TCRdb re-analysed the 5' RACE reads in MiXCR, keeping a single row per CDR3 protein. Here the sample spans fewer than 400,000 distinct CDR3 sequences, around 11% being singletons. The input for sequencing was CD4+ T cells sorted from PBMCs, taken 45 days after the yellow fever booster vaccination. The receptors shown here come from a man aged 18 to 29 who received the YFV17D yellow fever vaccine.

This clonotype was found a few times. The CDR3 reads CASSPGTSGVSTDTQYF. The CDR3 nucleotides read TGTGCCAGCTCCCCCGGGACTAGCGGGGTAAGCACAGATACGCAGTATTTT. This rearrangement joins TRBV6-1 to TRBJ2-3, with 13 bases matching TRBD2. The germline V gene has CDR1 MNHNS and CDR2 SASEGT. The CDR3 is 17 amino acids. Trimming took 8 bases from V and 0 from J; bases not matched to a gene: 8.

This clonotype was seen at least ten times. This chain links TRBV29-1 with TRBJ1-1; 7 bases are shared with TRBD1. This CDR3 has 13 amino acids. V shed 4 bases, J shed 3 bases, and the junction held 5 bases outside the gene matches. Germline CDR1 is SQVTM and CDR2 is ANQGSEA. The CDR3 DNA reads TGCAGCGTTGGGGACAGAGGATACACTGAAGCTTTCTTT. As protein: CSVGDRGYTEAFF.

This clonotype was detected a few times. V is TRBV6-2 or TRBV6-3 and J is TRBJ2-2, with D unresolved. From germline, CDR1 is MNHEY and CDR2 SVGEGT. V lost 5 bases, J lost 0 bases, and 16 bases lay in between. This CDR3 has 17 amino acids. The CDR3 reads CASSPRPHKTNTGELFF. CDR3 nucleotide sequence: TGTGCCAGCAGTCCACGCCCTCACAAGACGAACACCGGGGAGCTGTTTTTT.

This clonotype was detected a few times. V is TRBV6-6 and J is TRBJ2-2; 8 bases map to TRBD2. CDR3 length equals 16 residues. CDR1 and CDR2 from the germline V gene are MNHNY and SVGAGI (reference sequence). With V trimmed by 6 bases and J by 0 bases, 6 bases remained unmatched. For the CDR3, the DNA is TGTGCCAGCAGCTCCGGGGGGGCCTCGAACACCGGGGAGCTGTTTTTT. Translation: CASSSGGASNTGELFF.

The chain combines TRBV6-5 with TRBJ1-5; D is uncertain. Germline values: CDR1 MNHEY, CDR2 SVGAGI. V lost 6 bases and J lost 0, with 12 bases in between. This CDR3 has 15 amino acids. The DNA for the CDR3 is TGTGCCAGCAGCCTCCAATACGATAGCAATCAGCCCCAGCATTTT. Translating it yields CASSLQYDSNQPQHF.

As DNA, the CDR3 is TGCGCCAGCAGCTTGGCAGAGACAGTACACTATGGCTACACCTTC. Its translation is CASSLAETVHYGYTF. The chain recombines TRBV5-1 with TRBJ1-2, with D tentatively TRBD1 (5 bases). The CDR3 sequence is 15 residues long. Germline V gene sequence: CDR1 SGHRS, CDR2 YFSETQ. V lost 0 bases, J lost 3 bases, and 12 bases lay in between.

At least ten counts were recorded for this clonotype. The rearrangement uses TRBV12-3 or TRBV12-4 and TRBJ1-2; tentatively, D is TRBD1 (6 bases). The V end was cut by 4 bases, the J end by 8 bases, with 14 bases between. CDR3 length: 13 residues. The CDR3 sequence: CASSSQGNQGYTF. The CDR3 DNA sequence: TGTGCCAGCAGTTCACAGGGAAATCAGGGCTACACCTTC.

The chain uses TRBV4-3 and TRBJ1-3, with D possibly matching TRBD1 (6 bases). Germline V gene data show CDR1 as LGHNA and CDR2 as YSLEER. The CDR3 contains 15 residues. The germline V and J ends were trimmed by 0 bases and 3 bases, with 9 bases remaining between them. CDR3 protein: CASSQDRGSGNTIYF. The CDR3 DNA reads as TGCGCCAGCAGCCAAGATAGGGGGAGTGGAAACACCATATATTTT.

There are many counts of this clonotype. The chain carries TRBV7-2 and TRBJ2-1; D may correspond to TRBD1 or TRBD2 (5 bases each). The V end was cut by 4 bases, the J end by 8 bases, with 18 bases between. The CDR3 is 15 amino acids. Germline CDR1 reads SGHTA; CDR2 reads FQGNSA. The chain's CDR3 is CASSSTPLGVDEQFF. CDR3 DNA: TGTGCCAGCAGCTCAACCCCATTGGGGGTGGATGAGCAGTTCTTC.

Ten or more counts support this clonotype. This chain links TRBV20-1 with TRBJ2-1; D is unresolved. The CDR3 length is 13 residues. Trimming took off 5 bases at V and 5 bases at J, with 13 bases between the two ends. Germline loops: CDR1 DFQATT, CDR2 SNEGSKA (reference sequence). CDR3 residues: CSAAWLLNNEQFF. In DNA, the CDR3 is TGCAGTGCTGCGTGGCTCCTCAACAATGAGCAGTTCTTC.

In this sample, this clonotype turned up many times. V gene TRBV12-3 or TRBV12-4 combines with J gene TRBJ2-1; 8 bases align to TRBD2. The CDR3 extends over 15 amino acids. V dropped 6 bases and J dropped 7; count of bases not matched to a gene: 11. CDR3 protein: CASSDRGLGRNEQFF. The CDR3, as DNA: TGTGCCAGCAGCGACCGGGGACTAGGAAGGAATGAGCAGTTCTTC.

This clonotype was detected many times. The chain joins TRBV5-4 to TRBJ2-2; 9 bases match TRBD1. Trimming removed 0 bases from V and 3 bases from J; junction bases left unmatched: 9. There are 18 residues in the CDR3. Germline CDR1 reads SGHNT; CDR2 reads YYREEE (reference sequence). CDR3 residues: CASSLALTGGRDTGELFF. DNA of the CDR3: TGTGCCAGCAGCTTGGCCCTCACAGGGGGCAGGGACACCGGGGAGCTGTTTTTT.

This clonotype has more than one count but fewer than ten. The rearrangement joins TRBV5-1 to TRBJ2-5, with 9 bases aligning to TRBD2. The V gene end was trimmed by 1 base and the J gene end by 5 bases; junction bases not matched to a gene: 3. The CDR3 runs 14 residues. Germline lookup yields CDR1 SGHRS and CDR2 YFSETQ. The CDR3 coding sequence is TGCGCCAGCAGCTTGTCTAGCGGGGTTGAGACCCAGTACTTC. It codes for CASSLSSGVETQYF.

This clonotype was counted ten times or more. The rearrangement uses TRBV7-2 and TRBJ1-5, with a possible D match to TRBD1 (5 bases). The CDR3 is made up of 13 amino acids. Germline CDR1 SGHTA, CDR2 FQGNSA. Trimming took off 6 bases at V and 13 bases at J, with 19 bases between the two ends. This CDR3 reads CASSINSDTLQHF. The CDR3 DNA reads TGTGCCAGCAGTATAAATTCGGACACCCTACAGCATTTT.